This entry describes one T cell receptor beta chain. Its antigen is unknown. This sample was taken from a study of T cell responses to AZD1222 COVID-19 vaccine. V was pared by 9 bases and J by 6 bases, with 14 bases between. The CDR3 contains 13 residues. The germline CDR1 and CDR2 sequences are MDHEN and SYDVKM. Study outcomes and limitations: After the peak T cell response, and only then, were repertoires sampled. Baseline seropositives among AZD1222 recipients totaled only five to seven.

Assay used: immunoSEQ multiplex PCR; TCRdb lists only in-frame clones, some missing. The profile shows 150,000 or so clones, approximately 94% of them singletons. The chain combines TRBV28 with TRBJ2-2; D is perhaps TRBD1 (5 bases). The sequencing used peripheral blood, collected on day 0 of AZD1222 vaccination. This receptor was obtained from an adult in good health. The CDR3 DNA is TGTGCCAGTTTCCAGGGAAGCGCCGGGGAGCTGTTTTTT. Its protein product is CASFQGSAGELFF.